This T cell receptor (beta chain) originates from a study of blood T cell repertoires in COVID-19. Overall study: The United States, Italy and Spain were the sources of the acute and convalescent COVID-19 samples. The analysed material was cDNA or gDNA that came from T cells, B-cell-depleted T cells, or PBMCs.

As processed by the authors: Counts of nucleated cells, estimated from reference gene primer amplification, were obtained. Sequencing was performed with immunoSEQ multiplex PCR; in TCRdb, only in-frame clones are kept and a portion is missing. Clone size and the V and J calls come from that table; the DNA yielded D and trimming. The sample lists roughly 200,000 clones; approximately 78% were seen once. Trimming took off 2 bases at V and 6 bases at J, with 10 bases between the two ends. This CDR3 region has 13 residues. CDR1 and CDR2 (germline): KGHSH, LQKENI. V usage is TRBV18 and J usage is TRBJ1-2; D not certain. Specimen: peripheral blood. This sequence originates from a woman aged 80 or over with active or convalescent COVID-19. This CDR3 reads CASSPYRVDGYTF. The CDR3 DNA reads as TGTGCCAGCTCACCATACCGGGTTGATGGCTACACCTTC.